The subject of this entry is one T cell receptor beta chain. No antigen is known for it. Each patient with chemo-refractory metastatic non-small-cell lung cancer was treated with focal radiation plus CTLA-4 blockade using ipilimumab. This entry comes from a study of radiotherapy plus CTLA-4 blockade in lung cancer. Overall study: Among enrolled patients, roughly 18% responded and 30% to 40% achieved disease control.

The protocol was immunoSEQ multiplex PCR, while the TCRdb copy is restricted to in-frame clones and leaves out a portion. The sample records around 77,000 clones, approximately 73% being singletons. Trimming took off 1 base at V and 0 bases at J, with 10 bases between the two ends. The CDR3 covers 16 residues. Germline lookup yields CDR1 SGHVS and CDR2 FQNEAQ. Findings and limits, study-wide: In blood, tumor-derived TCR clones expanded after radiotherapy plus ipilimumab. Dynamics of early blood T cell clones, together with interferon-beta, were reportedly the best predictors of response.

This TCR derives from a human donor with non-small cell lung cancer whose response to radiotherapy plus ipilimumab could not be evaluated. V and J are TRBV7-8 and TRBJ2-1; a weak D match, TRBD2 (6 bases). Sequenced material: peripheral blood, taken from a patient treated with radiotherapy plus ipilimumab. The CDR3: CASSLGGIVSYNEQFF. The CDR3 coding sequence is TGTGCCAGCAGCTTAGGCGGGATAGTCTCCTACAATGAGCAGTTCTTC.